One and the same sample provided the 29 T cell receptor beta chains below, sequenced in a study of cytomegalovirus exposure and HLA in healthy donors. With 60 Vbeta and 13 Jbeta primers, the PCR was carried out. TCRdb keeps only in-frame clones here, not all; method: immunoSEQ multiplex PCR. The sample has 150,000 to 200,000 clones, approximately 80% seen once. The sequenced sample consisted of PBMCs. The receptors derive from a boy younger than 10 in good health and CMV-seronegative.

The chain links TRBV21-1 to TRBJ2-2; the table gives TRBD2 as D, unverified against the DNA. TRBV21-1 is a pseudogene. This CDR3 is built from 19 residues. The CDR3 nucleotides are TGTGCCAGCAGCAGATTAGGGACTAGCGGGGGGGCAGTTTATGGTAAGCTGTTTTTT. As protein: CASSRLGTSGGAVYGKLFF.

The chain recombines TRBV7-2 with TRBJ2-7; 8 nucleotides match TRBD1. With 4 bases clipped from V and 4 bases from J, the junction kept 9 bases outside the gene matches. The CDR3 contains 15 residues. CDR1 is SGHTA and CDR2 is FQGNSA in the germline V gene. The CDR3 sequence is CASSSPHNRGYEQYF. CDR3 DNA sequence: TGTGCCAGCAGCTCCCCCCACAACAGGGGGTACGAGCAGTACTTC.

This clone has a handful of counts. V gene TRBV7-8 combines with J gene TRBJ2-7; 9 bases are shared with TRBD1. The CDR3 has 14 residues. From germline, CDR1 is SGHVS and CDR2 FQNEAQ. With V trimmed by 5 bases and J by 2 bases, 4 bases remained unmatched. The CDR3 loop is CASSPRDRAYEQYF. CDR3 bases: TGTGCCAGCAGCCCCCGGGACAGGGCCTACGAGCAGTACTTC.

The chain links TRBV4-3 to TRBJ1-3; no reliable D call. The CDR3 runs to 18 residues. Trimming shortened V by 0 bases and J by 0 bases, and 15 bases separated the two germline ends. CDR1 is LGHNA and CDR2 is YSLEER in the germline V gene. The CDR3 DNA follows: TGCGCCAGCAGCCAAGATCTGCTAGGCGGAAGCTCTGGAAACACCATATATTTT. Translating it yields CASSQDLLGGSSGNTIYF.

This rearrangement joins TRBV9 to TRBJ2-2; maybe TRBD2 (6 bases). This CDR3 comprises 16 residues. Trimming shortened V by 4 bases and J by 1 base, and 14 bases separated the two germline ends. Germline CDR1 and CDR2: SGDLS and YYNGEE. The CDR3 spells CASSPRGDRNTGELFF. CDR3 nucleotide sequence: TGTGCCAGCAGCCCCCGCGGGGATCGGAACACCGGGGAGCTGTTTTTT.

J is TRBJ1-1 and V is TRBV13; no firm D call. This CDR3 is built from 14 residues. The germline V gene has CDR1 PRHDT and CDR2 FYEKMQ (reference sequence). V was clipped by 2 bases and J by 4 bases, with 11 bases between them. CDR3 bases: TGTGCCAGCAGCTTATTGAGGAGTTCCACTGAAGCTTTCTTT. Amino acid sequence: CASSLLRSSTEAFF.

This clone was detected only once. The rearrangement links TRBV7-9 to TRBJ1-5; the match to TRBD1 covers 7 bases. The CDR3 sequence is 15 residues long. Per germline, CDR1 SEHNR and CDR2 FQNEAQ (reference sequence). Losses at the gene ends were 4 bases for V and 0 bases for J; bases not matched to a gene: 3. The CDR3 bases are TGTGCCAGCAGCTCGACAGGGTCTAGCAATCAGCCCCAGCATTTT. Translation: CASSSTGSSNQPQHF.

V usage is TRBV13 and J usage is TRBJ1-1; weak D call: TRBD1 (5 bases). V was trimmed by 5 bases and J by 0 bases, leaving 10 bases between them. Germline CDR1 PRHDT, CDR2 FYEKMQ (reference sequence). The CDR3 sequence is 14 residues long. This chain's CDR3 is CASSNDSLNTEAFF. CDR3 DNA: TGTGCCAGCAGCAACGACAGCCTGAACACTGAAGCTTTCTTT.

The gene calls are TRBV7-9 and TRBJ2-5; 12 nucleotides match TRBD2. The CDR3 is 17 residues long. V lost 5 bases and J lost 9; bases outside the gene matches: 16. Germline V gene lookup returns CDR1 SEHNR and CDR2 FQNEAQ (reference sequence). CDR3 coding DNA: TGTGCCAGCAGCCCAGGCATTGGACTAGCGGGACCTCGGGCCCAGTACTTC. It codes for CASSPGIGLAGPRAQYF.

With regard to this clone: At one boundary the junction diverges from the germline segment, which might be a read error. The sample holds other DNA sequences that translate to the same CDR3. The rearrangement uses TRBV11-3 and TRBJ1-1, with D unresolved. The germline gives CDR1 SGHNT, CDR2 YENEEA. The CDR3 is 13 amino acids. In DNA, the CDR3 is TGTGCTAGCAGCCGTGCGGGGAACACTGAAGCTTTCTTT. Translated: CASSRAGNTEAFF.

The V and J genes are TRBV11-3 and TRBJ1-3; D is uncertain. The CDR3 covers 15 residues. In germline, CDR1 is SGHNT, CDR2 YENEEA. V gave up 5 bases and J gave up 4 bases, with 15 bases separating them. CDR3: CASSRGSGAGNTIYF. CDR3 DNA sequence: TGTGCCAGCAGCCGAGGGTCGGGAGCCGGAAACACCATATATTTT. The full variable domain, with the rest looked up from reference TRBV11-3 and TRBJ1-3, is EAGVVQSPRYKIIEKKQPVAFWCNPISGHNTLYWYLQNLGQGPELLIRYENEEAVDDSQLPKDRFSAERLKGVDSTLKIQPAELGDSAVYLCASSRGSGAGNTIYFGEGSWLTVV.

The rearrangement uses TRBV6-5 and TRBJ1-1, with 7 bases fitting TRBD1. This CDR3 region has 14 residues. Trimming took 5 bases from V and 8 from J; bases not matched to a gene: 11. Germline-derived CDR1 and CDR2 are MNHEY and SVGAGI. CDR3 sequence (DNA): TGTGCCAGCAGTAGAGGAGGGGGCGTAGGCGAAGCTTTCTTT. It codes for CASSRGGGVGEAFF.

This chain links TRBV5-1 with TRBJ2-3; 14 bases agree with TRBD2. The trim removed 5 bases at V and 6 bases at J, leaving 11 bases unmatched. The germline CDR1 and CDR2 sequences are SGHRS and YFSETQ. The CDR3 length is 17 residues. CDR3 in amino acids: CASSYRTSGGRRDTQYF. The CDR3 DNA reads as TGCGCCAGCAGTTACCGGACTAGCGGGGGGCGAAGGGATACGCAGTATTTT.

V gene TRBV18 combines with J gene TRBJ2-2; D call uncertain. Germline assignment: CDR1 KGHSH and CDR2 LQKENI. CDR3 size: 16 residues. V lost 3 bases to trimming and J lost 1 base, with 12 bases between them. The CDR3 region is CASSPLPGLNTGELFF. Here the CDR3 DNA reads TGTGCCAGCTCACCCCTGCCAGGTTTGAACACCGGGGAGCTGTTTTTT.

The chain joins TRBV7-9 to TRBJ2-7; 7 positions agree with TRBD1. Germline CDR1 is SEHNR and CDR2 is FQNEAQ (reference sequence). With 5 bases clipped from V and 2 bases from J, the junction kept 9 bases outside the gene matches. The CDR3 contains 15 residues. The CDR3 here is CASSTGTVSPYEQYF. CDR3 DNA: TGTGCCAGCAGCACAGGGACAGTATCCCCCTACGAGCAGTACTTC.

The chain carries TRBV5-1 and TRBJ2-5; 7 bases map to TRBD1. This CDR3 has 16 amino acids. Per germline, CDR1 SGHRS and CDR2 YFSETQ. The trim removed 3 bases at V and 0 bases at J, leaving 8 bases unmatched. CDR3 nucleotide sequence: TGCGCCAGCAGCTGGCCCCCGACAGGGAACCAAGAGACCCAGTACTTC. The encoded protein is CASSWPPTGNQETQYF.

J is TRBJ2-2 and V is TRBV11-2; D is perhaps TRBD2 (5 bases). V lost 4 bases and J lost 8, with 17 bases in between. The germline V gene has CDR1 SGHAT and CDR2 FQNNGV. CDR3 length: 15 amino acids. CDR3 in DNA: TGTGCCAGCAGCTCGAGGGCCCTGTCCCCGGGGGAGCTGTTTTTT. Protein: CASSSRALSPGELFF.

The chain recombines TRBV6-1 with TRBJ2-1, with D maybe TRBD2 (7 bases). CDR3 length equals 15 residues. V was pared by 6 bases and J by 12 bases, with 24 bases between. Germline V CDR1 and CDR2: MNHNS, SASEGT. The CDR3 DNA reads as TGTGCCAGCAGGCTAAGGGGAGGAGGGGGGGGTGGGCAGTTCTTC. It yields the protein CASRLRGGGGGGQFF.

This clone was counted between two and nine times. The chain combines TRBV5-1 with TRBJ1-4, with 8 nucleotides matching TRBD1. J gave up 6 bases and V 4 bases, and 17 bases lay outside the gene matches. Germline CDR1 is SGHRS and CDR2 is YFSETQ. CDR3 length: 18 amino acids. Written as DNA, the CDR3 is TGCGCCAGCAGCCCCCGGGACAGGAGGTTGAATGGTCATGAAAAACTGTTTTTT. It specifies CASSPRDRRLNGHEKLFF.

The genes are TRBV6-5 and TRBJ1-1; the match to TRBD1 covers 7 bases. V lost 5 bases, J lost 0 bases, and 3 bases stayed unmatched. Looked up from germline, CDR1 is MNHEY and CDR2 is SVGAGI. The CDR3 is 14 residues long. The CDR3 spells CASSEGTVNTEAFF. The CDR3, as DNA: TGTGCCAGCAGTGAGGGGACAGTGAACACTGAAGCTTTCTTT.

This clone has just a few counts. One junction end does not reproduce the germline sequence, and a read error may be involved. This chain links TRBV7-9 with TRBJ1-1; D uncertain. Germline values: CDR1 SEHNR, CDR2 FQNEAQ (reference sequence). The CDR3 runs to 9 residues. CDR3 DNA: TGTTCCAGCAGCCATGAAGCTTTCTTT. This translates into CSSSHEAFF.

The V gene is TRBV11-3, the J gene TRBJ2-3; the D is unclear. The CDR3 sequence is 13 residues long. Per germline, CDR1 SGHNT and CDR2 YENEEA. V lost 5 bases to trimming and J lost 2 bases, with 8 bases between them. The CDR3 DNA reads as TGTGCCAGCAGCATAGGGCCCACAGATACGCAGTATTTT. Protein sequence: CASSIGPTDTQYF.

V is TRBV5-1 and J is TRBJ2-3, with a possible D match to TRBD1 (6 bases). The CDR3 has 14 amino acids. Trimming left V 0 bases short and J 4 bases short, with 9 bases between. Germline V gives CDR1 SGHRS, CDR2 YFSETQ. In nucleotides, the CDR3 is TGCGCCAGCAGCTTGGCCACAGGGCCAGATACGCAGTATTTT. Translating it yields CASSLATGPDTQYF.

The J gene is TRBJ2-1, the V gene TRBV9; 7 bases are shared with TRBD2. CDR1 SGDLS and CDR2 YYNGEE come from the germline V gene. V shed 3 bases, J shed 12 bases, and the junction held 12 bases outside the gene matches. The CDR3 sequence is 14 residues long. CDR3 bases: TGTGCCAGCAGCGCGGGTTCTTCTCAGCGGGGGCAGTTCTTC. Translated: CASSAGSSQRGQFF.

Concerning this clone itself: This specimen includes other DNA sequences encoding the same CDR3. The gene calls are TRBV19 and TRBJ1-1; D ambiguous. Trimming took 3 bases from V and 1 from J, leaving 6 bases between them. The CDR3 runs to 13 residues. Germline V gene data show CDR1 as LNHDA and CDR2 as SQIVND (reference sequence). The DNA for the CDR3 is TGTGCCAGTAGTATCCGGGAGAACACTGAAGCTTTCTTT. Translation: CASSIRENTEAFF.

The rearrangement links TRBV10-3 to TRBJ1-6; TRBD1 is a possible D gene (5 bases). Per the germline V gene, CDR1 is ENHRY and CDR2 is SYGVKD. Trimming removed 10 bases from V and 5 bases from J, with 15 bases in between. This CDR3 is built from 14 residues. The chain's CDR3 is CATHPGENNSPLHF. As DNA, the CDR3 is TGTGCCACCCACCCGGGGGAAAATAATTCACCCCTCCACTTT.

This clone was observed a handful of times. The chain couples TRBV5-6 to TRBJ1-2; the D is unclear. The germline gives CDR1 SGHDT, CDR2 YYEEEE. The CDR3 sequence is 14 residues long. Trimming left V 3 bases short and J 7 bases short, with 16 bases between. The CDR3 here is CASSSASGSLGYTF. The CDR3 nucleotides read TGTGCCAGCAGCTCAGCGTCGGGGTCTCTTGGCTACACCTTC.

The chain combines TRBV4-3 with TRBJ1-5; 7 bases map to TRBD1. This CDR3 spans 16 amino acids. The V and J ends lost 0 bases and 5 bases, in that order; junction bases with no gene match: 7. Germline values: CDR1 LGHNA, CDR2 YSLEER. The CDR3 region is CASSQDWQGGYQPQHF. The CDR3 nucleotides are TGCGCCAGCAGCCAAGATTGGCAGGGGGGATATCAGCCCCAGCATTTT.

CDR3: CASSIDRRVADTQYF. DNA for the CDR3: TGTGCCAGTAGTATAGATCGGAGGGTTGCAGATACGCAGTATTTT. The chain carries TRBV19 and TRBJ2-3; perhaps TRBD2 as D (6 bases). The CDR3 length is 15 residues. The V gene lost 0 bases and the J gene lost 4 bases, with 11 bases spanning the gap. Germline CDR1 LNHDA, CDR2 SQIVND (reference sequence).